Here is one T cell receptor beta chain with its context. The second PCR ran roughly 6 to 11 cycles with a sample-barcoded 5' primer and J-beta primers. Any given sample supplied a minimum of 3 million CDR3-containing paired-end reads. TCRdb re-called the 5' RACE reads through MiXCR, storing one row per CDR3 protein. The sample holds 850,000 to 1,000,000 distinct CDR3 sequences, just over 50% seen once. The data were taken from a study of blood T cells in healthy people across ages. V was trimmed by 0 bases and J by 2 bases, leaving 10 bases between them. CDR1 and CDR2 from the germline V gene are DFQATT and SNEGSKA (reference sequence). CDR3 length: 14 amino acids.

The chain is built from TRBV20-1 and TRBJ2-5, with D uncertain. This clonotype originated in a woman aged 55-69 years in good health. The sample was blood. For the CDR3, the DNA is TGCAGTGCTAGAGAAATGGCTTATCAAGAGACCCAGTACTTC. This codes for CSAREMAYQETQYF.